Listed here is a single TCR beta chain. Antigen unknown. Sequencing was performed with immunoSEQ multiplex PCR; in TCRdb, only in-frame clones are kept and a portion is missing. The sample includes some 99,000 clones, around 90% of them seen just once. Between the trimmed V and J ends, which lost 0 bases and 3 bases, there was a span of 12 bases. The germline CDR1 and CDR2 sequences are GTSNPN and SVGIG (reference sequence). The CDR3 length is 14 residues. These data originate in a study of T cell responses to AZD1222 COVID-19 vaccine. The study, taken as a whole, reports: Spike-specific TCR breadth and depth were elevated following two AZD1222 doses. Nearly half of unique spike-specific TCRs reportedly avoided B.1.351 and B.1.1.7 mutated regions. The donor cohort was predominantly white British with a female majority, and clonal diversity may have been underestimated.

The sample here was peripheral blood, taken on day 0 of MenACWY control vaccination. The chain joins TRBV30 to TRBJ2-7; possibly TRBD1 for D (5 bases). The TCR sequence derives from an adult in good health. For the CDR3, the DNA is TGTGCCTGGAGTGTACTGAGACAGAGCTACGAGCAGTACTTC. This codes for CAWSVLRQSYEQYF.